These 28 T cell receptor beta chains originate from one sample sequenced in a study of cytomegalovirus exposure and HLA in healthy donors. Both 60 Vbeta primers and 13 Jbeta primers went into the PCR. Sequenced by immunoSEQ multiplex PCR; TCRdb stores in-frame clones only, minus some. The sample has more than 85,000 clones; roughly three quarters are singletons. The sequenced sample was PBMCs. The receptors were sampled from a male donor in good health and CMV-seropositive.

This sequence joins TRBV5-3 and TRBJ2-1, with 7 bases fitting TRBD2. TRBV5-3 falls under the ORF class, with uncertain function. Unmatched junction bases numbered 8, after V lost 4 bases and J lost 4 bases. The CDR3 runs 15 residues. CDR3 DNA: TGTGCCAGAAGCCCCTCGAGCGGGATATACAATGAGCAGTTCTTC. Protein: CARSPSSGIYNEQFF.

This chain joins TRBV4-1 and TRBJ2-7; TRBD1 matches 9 bases. The CDR3 runs 12 residues. Germline V gene lookup returns CDR1 MGHRA and CDR2 YSYEKL. V was pared by 0 bases and J by 12 bases, with 3 bases of the junction left unmatched. CDR3 sequence: CASSQDGTGRYF. The CDR3 DNA reads TGCGCCAGCAGCCAAGATGGGACAGGGAGGTACTTC.

This clone was recorded once. This sequence joins TRBV25-1 and TRBJ1-2; 8 nucleotides line up with TRBD1. V was clipped by 9 bases and J by 7 bases; unmatched bases: 1. Germline CDR1 and CDR2: MGHDK and SYGVNS. The CDR3 is 10 residues long. CDR3 region: CARGQAGYTF. For the CDR3, the DNA is TGTGCCAGGGGACAGGCTGGCTACACCTTC.

This chain connects TRBV10-1 to TRBJ1-4, with D unresolved. This CDR3 comprises 11 residues. V was shortened by 3 bases and J by 11 bases, with 7 bases between the two germline ends. Germline V CDR1 and CDR2: WNHNN, SYGVQD (reference sequence). The CDR3 here is CASSDRTKLFF. CDR3 DNA: TGCGCCAGCAGTGACCGGACTAAACTGTTTTTT.

This clone was recorded only once. The chain uses TRBV11-2 and TRBJ1-6; 8 bases are a match to TRBD1. Germline CDR1 and CDR2: SGHAT and FQNNGV. V trimming: 5 bases; J trimming: 4 bases; junction bases outside the gene matches: 16. This CDR3 is 19 amino acids long. The CDR3 region is CASSPDRGSRNLYNSPLHF. CDR3 in DNA: TGTGCCAGCAGCCCCGACAGGGGTTCGCGTAACCTATATAATTCACCCCTCCACTTT. Full variable domain (remainder filled in from reference TRBV11-2 and TRBJ1-6): EAGVAQSPRYKIIEKRQSVAFWCNPISGHATLYWYQQILGQGPKLLIQFQNNGVVDDSQLPKDRFSAERLKGVDSTLKIQPAKLEDSAVYLCASSPDRGSRNLYNSPLHFGNGTRLTVT.

The gene calls are TRBV29-1 and TRBJ1-4; 8 bases are shared with TRBD1. The CDR3 loop spans 15 amino acids. Germline assignment: CDR1 SQVTM and CDR2 ANQGSEA. Trimming at V came to 4 bases and at J to 8 bases, leaving 12 bases not matched to a gene. The chain's CDR3 is CSVGLTDRVYEKLFF. The CDR3 DNA reads as TGCAGCGTTGGACTCACGGACAGGGTGTACGAAAAACTGTTTTTT.

Points on this clone: The junction shows a germline mismatch at one end, possibly a read error. V usage is TRBV7-2 and J usage is TRBJ2-7, with a weak D call TRBD2 (6 bases). Germline assignment: CDR1 SGHTA and CDR2 FQGNSA. CDR3 length equals 16 residues. CDR3 nucleotide sequence: TGTGCCAGCAGCTTAGATAGTGGGGGGTCCTCTCCTGAGCGGTACTTC. Protein sequence: CASSLDSGGSSPERYF.

This clone was seen once. The chain combines TRBV30 with TRBJ1-5; 8 nucleotides agree with TRBD1. The CDR3 extends over 17 amino acids. V trimming: 3 bases; J trimming: 0 bases; junction bases outside the gene matches: 10. Germline V gene lookup returns CDR1 GTSNPN and CDR2 SVGIG (reference sequence). The CDR3 bases are TGTGCCTGGAGCGCTGACAGGGGCGGGTATAGCAATCAGCCCCAGCATTTT. It codes for CAWSADRGGYSNQPQHF. The variable domain in full, completed from reference TRBV30 and TRBJ1-5, reads SQTIHQWPATLVQPVGSPLSLECTVEGTSNPNLYWYRQAAGRGLQLLFYSVGIGQISSEVPQNLSASRPQDRQFILSSKKLLLSDSGFYLCAWSADRGGYSNQPQHFGDGTRLSIL.

V usage is TRBV6-1 and J usage is TRBJ1-5; maybe TRBD1 (5 bases). CDR1 MNHNS and CDR2 SASEGT come from the germline V gene. The CDR3 consists of 14 residues. The V end was cut by 4 bases, the J end by 3 bases, with 10 bases between. The CDR3, as DNA: TGTGCCAGCAGTGGACAGCGTGTCAATCAGCCCCAGCATTTT. Its translation: CASSGQRVNQPQHF.

J is TRBJ2-7 and V is TRBV6-5, with 9 nucleotides matching TRBD1. CDR3 length: 12 residues. Germline CDR1 MNHEY, CDR2 SVGAGI. V shed 6 bases, J shed 7 bases, and the junction held 4 bases outside the gene matches. The CDR3 spells CASSKGQGEQYF. DNA for the CDR3: TGTGCCAGCAGCAAGGGACAGGGAGAGCAGTACTTC.

The J gene is TRBJ2-3, the V gene TRBV19; TRBD2 might be the D (6 bases). V was cut by 5 bases and J by 2 bases, with 11 bases left in between. Germline lookup yields CDR1 LNHDA and CDR2 SQIVND (reference sequence). This CDR3 contains 14 residues. The CDR3 DNA reads as TGTGCCAGTAGTCGGGAGTACCTCACAGATACGCAGTATTTT. This gives the protein CASSREYLTDTQYF.

The V call is TRBV5-1, the J call TRBJ2-1; a possible D gene is TRBD1 (6 bases). Germline loops: CDR1 SGHRS, CDR2 YFSETQ. This CDR3 is built from 16 residues. V was trimmed by 0 bases and J by 0 bases, leaving 10 bases between them. The CDR3 nucleotides are TGCGCCAGCAGCTTGGGAGGGACAACCTCCTACAATGAGCAGTTCTTC. Its translation: CASSLGGTTSYNEQFF.

The chain recombines TRBV6-4 with TRBJ1-2; a weak D match, TRBD1 (5 bases). Trimming cost V 2 bases and J 1 base, with 14 bases left between them. The CDR3 is 16 amino acids. CDR1 MRHNA and CDR2 SNTAGT come from the germline V gene. CDR3 in DNA: TGTGCCAGCAGTGACGTGGGGGGAGAGGGTAACTATGGCTACACCTTC. This codes for CASSDVGGEGNYGYTF.

The rearrangement uses TRBV30 and TRBJ2-3, with 8 bases lining up with TRBD2. Germline CDR1 and CDR2: GTSNPN and SVGIG (reference sequence). Germline trimming cut 5 bases from V and 7 bases from J; bases unmatched to any gene: 5. The CDR3 has 12 residues. In nucleotides, the CDR3 is TGTGCCTGGGACGGGGGGGCAAATACGCAGTATTTT. It yields the protein CAWDGGANTQYF.

CDR3 sequence: CAWNRGGGTEAFF. The DNA of the CDR3 is TGTGCCTGGAACAGGGGAGGTGGCACTGAAGCTTTCTTT. The chain couples TRBV30 to TRBJ1-1, with TRBD1 matching over 7 bases. The V and J ends lost 4 bases and 4 bases, in that order; junction bases with no gene match: 6. Germline values: CDR1 GTSNPN, CDR2 SVGIG (reference sequence). The CDR3 is 13 amino acids.

V is TRBV7-2 and J is TRBJ1-3; D is perhaps TRBD1 (6 bases). Looked up from germline, CDR1 is SGHTA and CDR2 is FQGNSA. V lost 8 bases and J lost 1, with 18 bases in between. The CDR3 totals 16 residues. The CDR3 DNA follows: TGTGCCAGCTACCCCGGGGGGGCTATTTCTGGAAACACCATATATTTT. It yields the protein CASYPGGAISGNTIYF.

This clone was counted only a few times. The rearrangement links TRBV5-6 to TRBJ2-7; TRBD2 is a possible D gene (5 bases). Germline V gene data show CDR1 as SGHDT and CDR2 as YYEEEE. The V gene lost 4 bases and the J gene lost 9 bases, with 14 bases spanning the gap. The CDR3 is made up of 12 amino acids. The CDR3 sequence: CASSPEGFGQYF. DNA of the CDR3: TGTGCCAGCAGCCCAGAGGGATTCGGGCAGTACTTC.

V and J are TRBV6-5 and TRBJ1-1; D gene unclear. The V end lost 6 bases, the J end lost 0 bases, and 11 bases lay between the germline ends. This CDR3 contains 14 residues. Germline V gives CDR1 MNHEY, CDR2 SVGAGI. CDR3 region: CASRRTVMNTEAFF. CDR3 coding DNA: TGTGCCAGCAGACGCACAGTCATGAACACTGAAGCTTTCTTT.

This clone was detected only once. The V gene is TRBV6-5, the J gene TRBJ1-2; possible D gene TRBD1, 5 bases. CDR3 length: 12 amino acids. Trimming pared 6 bases from V and 12 bases from J, leaving 17 bases between. CDR1 is MNHEY and CDR2 is SVGAGI in the germline V gene. CDR3 sequence: CASRPVGGKNTF. The CDR3 coding sequence is TGTGCCAGCAGACCCGTCGGGGGAAAGAACACCTTC.

The chain recombines TRBV19 with TRBJ1-2; 7 bases are shared with TRBD1. The CDR3 covers 13 residues. CDR1 and CDR2 (germline): LNHDA, SQIVND (reference sequence). V dropped 4 bases and J dropped 4; count of bases not matched to a gene: 3. The CDR3 nucleotides read TGTGCCAGTAGTAAGAGGACAGGCTATGGCTACACCTTC. Translation: CASSKRTGYGYTF.

The gene calls are TRBV5-4 and TRBJ2-3; D remains unclear. Per germline, CDR1 SGHNT and CDR2 YYREEE (reference sequence). V lost 4 bases, J lost 3 bases, and 3 bases lay in between. The CDR3 sequence is 11 residues long. CDR3 protein: CASSQTDTQYF. Here the CDR3 DNA reads TGTGCCAGCAGCCAGACAGATACGCAGTATTTT.

The chain joins TRBV7-9 to TRBJ2-3, with D possibly matching TRBD1 (6 bases). V was shortened by 3 bases and J by 1 base, with 11 bases between the two germline ends. CDR3 length: 15 residues. From germline, CDR1 is SEHNR and CDR2 FQNEAQ (reference sequence). The CDR3 loop reads CASSLEPGGTDTQYF. CDR3 DNA sequence: TGTGCCAGCAGCTTGGAGCCAGGGGGCACAGATACGCAGTATTTT. Based on the CDR3 plus reference TRBV7-9 and TRBJ2-3, the full variable domain is DTGVSQNPRHKITKRGQNVTFRCDPISEHNRLYWYRQTLGQGPEFLTYFQNEAQLEKSRLLSDRFSAERPKGSFSTLEIQRTEQGDSAMYLCASSLEPGGTDTQYFGPGTRLTVL.

This clone was counted a few times. This rearrangement joins TRBV7-9 to TRBJ2-1; 8 nucleotides line up with TRBD2. With 2 bases clipped from V and 3 bases from J, the junction kept 0 bases outside the gene matches. Germline CDR1 and CDR2: SEHNR and FQNEAQ (reference sequence). The CDR3 loop spans 14 amino acids. DNA for the CDR3: TGTGCCAGCAGCTTAAGCGGGGGCTACAATGAGCAGTTCTTC. This codes for CASSLSGGYNEQFF.

This clone was counted a few times. The V gene is TRBV18, the J gene TRBJ2-7, with D unresolved. The CDR3 consists of 13 residues. Trimming removed 3 bases from V and 4 bases from J, with 10 bases in between. Germline V CDR1 and CDR2: KGHSH, LQKENI. This CDR3 reads CASSPGALYEQYF. DNA of the CDR3: TGTGCCAGCTCACCGGGCGCCCTTTACGAGCAGTACTTC.

The chain combines TRBV5-4 with TRBJ2-2; 7 bases are a match to TRBD1. Trimming took 0 bases from V and 10 from J; bases not matched to a gene: 3. The CDR3 runs to 13 residues. From germline, CDR1 is SGHNT and CDR2 YYREEE (reference sequence). DNA of the CDR3: TGTGCCAGCAGCTTGGCAGGGGGTGAGGAGCTGTTTTTT. Protein: CASSLAGGEELFF. The full variable domain, completed using reference TRBV5-4 and TRBJ2-2, is ETGVTQSPTHLIKTRGQQVTLRCSSQSGHNTVSWYQQALGQGPQFIFQYYREEENGRGNFPPRFSGLQFPNYSSELNVNALELDDSALYLCASSLAGGEELFFGEGSRLTVL.

The chain carries TRBV6-1 and TRBJ1-2; the D gene is possibly TRBD1 (6 bases). V was trimmed by 3 bases and J by 6 bases, leaving 14 bases between them. This CDR3 comprises 14 residues. CDR1 is MNHNS, CDR2 SASEGT, per germline. DNA for the CDR3: TGTGCCAGCAGTGACAGGACAGCCCGGGATGGCTACACCTTC. Translation: CASSDRTARDGYTF.

The chain has TRBV6-5 and TRBJ2-3; D is uncertain. In germline, CDR1 is MNHEY, CDR2 SVGAGI. The CDR3 length is 14 residues. V lost 7 bases and J 0 bases, leaving 11 bases between the germline ends. The CDR3, as DNA: TGTGCCAGCACCTCCTCCACTAGCACAGATACGCAGTATTTT. Its translation is CASTSSTSTDTQYF.

The chain couples TRBV30 to TRBJ1-6, with TRBD1 matching 9 bases. Per germline, CDR1 GTSNPN and CDR2 SVGIG (reference sequence). The CDR3 totals 16 residues. The V segment lost 4 bases and the J segment 7 bases; nucleotides outside the gene matches: 11. The CDR3 is CAWKNPGTGHNSPLHF. CDR3 in DNA: TGTGCCTGGAAGAACCCCGGGACAGGGCACAATTCACCCCTCCACTTT.